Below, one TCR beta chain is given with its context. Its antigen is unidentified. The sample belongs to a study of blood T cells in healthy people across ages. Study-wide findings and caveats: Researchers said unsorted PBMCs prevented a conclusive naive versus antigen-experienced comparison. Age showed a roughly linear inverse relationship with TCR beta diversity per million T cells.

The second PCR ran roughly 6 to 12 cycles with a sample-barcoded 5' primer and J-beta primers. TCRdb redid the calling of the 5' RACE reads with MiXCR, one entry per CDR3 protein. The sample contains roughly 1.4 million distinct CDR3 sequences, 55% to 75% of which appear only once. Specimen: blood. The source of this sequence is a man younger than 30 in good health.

The DNA of the CDR3 is TGTGCCAGCTTTCCTAGCGGTTCCCCAGATACGCAGTATTTT. Translating gives CASFPSGSPDTQYF. The chain uses TRBV12-3 or TRBV12-4 and TRBJ2-3; 7 bases agree with TRBD2. The CDR3 spans 14 residues. Unmatched junction bases numbered 9, after V lost 8 bases and J lost 4 bases.